Listed here are 16 T cell receptor beta chains from one sample, sequenced in a study of shared clonotypes between healthy human individuals. Repertoires were generated with immunoSEQ multiplex PCR, while TCRdb's copy carries only in-frame clones and drops some. The sample includes about 1 million clones, 60% to 80% of them seen just once. Input material: memory CD4+ T cells sorted from blood. Subset reported: CD45RA-negative fraction. The receptors stem from a man between 18 and 29 years old in good health.

The chain combines TRBV5-1 with TRBJ2-6; the match to TRBD1 covers 7 bases. With 0 bases clipped from V and 4 bases from J, the junction kept 4 bases outside the gene matches. The CDR3 is 16 residues long. CDR1 SGHRS and CDR2 YFSETQ come from the germline V gene. The CDR3: CASSLGDRVGANVLTF. The CDR3 nucleotides are TGCGCCAGCAGCTTGGGAGACAGGGTGGGGGCCAACGTCCTGACTTTC.

Remarks on this clone: The sample contains more than one DNA sequence encoding this CDR3. The V and J genes are TRBV12-5 and TRBJ2-1, with D unresolved. V was clipped by 6 bases and J by 9 bases, with 9 bases between them. Germline-derived CDR1 and CDR2 are LGHNT and FRNRAP. This CDR3 comprises 11 residues. CDR3 sequence: CASGRGLEQFF. CDR3 bases: TGTGCTAGTGGCCGTGGGCTTGAGCAGTTCTTC.

The chain couples TRBV6-1 to TRBJ1-5, with no clear D. Between the trimmed V and J ends, which lost 7 bases and 3 bases, there was a span of 16 bases. The germline V gene encodes CDR1 MNHNS and CDR2 SASEGT. This CDR3 has 15 amino acids. The CDR3 here is CASTQRGGNNQPQHF. For the CDR3, the DNA is TGTGCCAGCACTCAAAGAGGCGGCAACAATCAGCCCCAGCATTTT.

This clone was seen many times. This chain links TRBV15 with TRBJ1-6; 7 bases are shared with TRBD1. The germline gives CDR1 LNHNV, CDR2 YYDKDF (reference sequence). V was pared by 6 bases and J by 7 bases, with 9 bases of the junction left unmatched. CDR3 length: 15 amino acids. Written as DNA, the CDR3 is TGTGCCACCAGGGTACAGGGGACCGGCAATTCACCCCTCCACTTT. Protein: CATRVQGTGNSPLHF.

This clone was detected many times. CDR3: CAISGMVDRGEQYF. In DNA form, the CDR3 reads TGTGCCATCAGTGGGATGGTGGACAGGGGCGAGCAGTACTTC. The chain links TRBV10-3 to TRBJ2-7; 9 bases align to TRBD1. The CDR3 runs to 14 residues. The ends lost 4 bases at V and 6 bases at J; junction bases unmatched: 7. The germline V gene has CDR1 ENHRY and CDR2 SYGVKD.

The chain carries TRBV7-9 and TRBJ1-2; tentatively, D is TRBD1 (5 bases). The V gene lost 5 bases and the J gene lost 7 bases, with 17 bases spanning the gap. CDR1 and CDR2 (germline): SEHNR, FQNEAQ (reference sequence). The CDR3 consists of 14 residues. The CDR3 sequence is CASSPLRGSVGYTF. CDR3 DNA: TGTGCCAGCAGCCCGCTTCGGGGGTCGGTTGGCTACACCTTC.

The chain carries TRBV2 and TRBJ1-2; D is unresolved. V gave up 6 bases and J gave up 8 bases, with 19 bases separating them. The CDR3 is 14 residues long. The germline V gene encodes CDR1 SNHLY and CDR2 FYNNEI. The DNA of the CDR3 is TGTGCCAGCAGCGTCGCCACGGGGAGGAGCGGCTACACCTTC. The encoded protein is CASSVATGRSGYTF.

Regarding this clone: Distinct nucleotide sequences in the sample also encode this CDR3. The chain recombines TRBV7-2 with TRBJ1-2, with 8 bases matching TRBD1. The CDR3 is made up of 14 amino acids. Germline CDR1 is SGHTA and CDR2 is FQGNSA. The V segment lost 5 bases and the J segment 4 bases; nucleotides outside the gene matches: 6. The CDR3 region is CASSPGTGFYGYTF. CDR3 DNA sequence: TGTGCCAGCAGCCCTGGGACAGGATTCTATGGCTACACCTTC.

This clone occurred a few times. The chain has TRBV2 and TRBJ2-2, with no clear D. The V and J ends lost 0 bases and 6 bases respectively, with 5 bases between them. Germline CDR1 is SNHLY and CDR2 is FYNNEI. The CDR3 contains 13 residues. The CDR3 is CASSEASAGELFF. Written as DNA, the CDR3 is TGTGCCAGCAGTGAAGCATCGGCCGGGGAGCTGTTTTTT.

This chain connects TRBV2 to TRBJ2-3, with D possibly being TRBD2 (6 bases). The CDR3 totals 14 residues. V was shortened by 11 bases and J by 2 bases, with 17 bases between the two germline ends. Germline V gives CDR1 SNHLY, CDR2 FYNNEI. CDR3 DNA: TGTGCCGGGAGAGGGCTAGCGACCACAGATACGCAGTATTTT. Translated, it gives CAGRGLATTDTQYF.

This chain connects TRBV28 to TRBJ2-7; D is possibly TRBD1 (5 bases). V lost 3 bases, J lost 5 bases, and 8 bases lay in between. The CDR3 covers 12 residues. Germline lookup yields CDR1 MDHEN and CDR2 SYDVKM. This chain's CDR3 is CASSLAGNEQYF. In DNA form, the CDR3 reads TGTGCCAGCAGTTTGGCAGGGAACGAGCAGTACTTC.

This clone was seen a handful of times. The V and J genes are TRBV4-2 and TRBJ2-7; 16 bases are shared with TRBD2. With V trimmed by 4 bases and J by 6 bases, 12 bases remained unmatched. CDR1 and CDR2 from the germline V gene are LGHNA and YNFKEQ. This CDR3 comprises 18 residues. This CDR3 reads CASSRGLAGGFGTAEQYF. As DNA, the CDR3 is TGTGCCAGCAGCCGGGGACTAGCGGGGGGGTTTGGGACGGCCGAGCAGTACTTC.

This clone was found a few times. The V call is TRBV7-9, the J call TRBJ2-2; no definite D call. Trimming left V 1 base short and J 6 bases short, with 3 bases between. The CDR3 has 12 residues. CDR1 is SEHNR, CDR2 FQNEAQ, per germline (reference sequence). The CDR3 coding sequence is TGTGCCAGCAGCTTAGAGGCCGGGGAGCTGTTTTTT. Translated: CASSLEAGELFF. Variable domain in full (rest from reference TRBV7-9 and TRBJ2-2): DTGVSQNPRHKITKRGQNVTFRCDPISEHNRLYWYRQTLGQGPEFLTYFQNEAQLEKSRLLSDRFSAERPKGSFSTLEIQRTEQGDSAMYLCASSLEAGELFFGEGSRLTVL.

The CDR3 protein is CSVIQGTVSYEQYF. The CDR3 coding sequence is TGCAGCGTGATACAGGGCACGGTCTCCTACGAGCAGTACTTC. The genes are TRBV29-1 and TRBJ2-7, with D perhaps TRBD1 (6 bases). The CDR3 consists of 14 residues. Trimming left V 6 bases short and J 0 bases short, with 15 bases between. Germline CDR1 and CDR2: SQVTM and ANQGSEA.

The rearrangement joins TRBV6-1 to TRBJ1-2; D unresolved. The V end lost 3 bases, the J end lost 4 bases, and 12 bases lay between the germline ends. The germline V gene has CDR1 MNHNS and CDR2 SASEGT. This CDR3 has 14 amino acids. The CDR3 region is CASSEVDSLYGYTF. The CDR3 nucleotides read TGTGCCAGCAGTGAGGTAGATTCCCTCTATGGCTACACCTTC.

In regard to this clone: A far larger clone is just one base off, so this is likely a read error. The chain has TRBV5-6 and TRBJ2-3; D gene uncertain. The CDR3 runs to 12 residues. In germline, CDR1 is SGHDT, CDR2 YYEEEE. Trimming pared 3 bases from V and 2 bases from J, leaving 4 bases between. CDR3 sequence: CASSWATDTQYF. Written as DNA, the CDR3 is TGTGCCAGCAGCTGGGCCACAGATACGCAGTATTTT.